Detailed here is one T cell receptor beta chain. Its antigen remains unknown. These data are taken from a study of response to subunit inactivated influenza vaccine. TCRdb called the RT-PCR reads again in MiXCR, with one record for every CDR3 protein. The table shows 400,000 to 650,000 distinct CDR3 sequences, with approximately 7.3% occurring only once. Study results and limitations: Only a handful of new T cells, the authors suggested, are recruited with each seasonal influenza vaccination.

Germline V CDR1 and CDR2: SGHRS, YFSETQ. The CDR3 spans 15 residues. V lost 4 bases and J 2 bases, leaving 12 bases between the germline ends. This TCR came from a man aged 50 to 69 who received an inactivated influenza vaccine. Sequencing was performed on PBMCs from blood, taken roughly 24 months after vaccination. The chain joins TRBV5-1 to TRBJ2-2; the D gene is possibly TRBD1 (7 bases). The CDR3 DNA is TGCGCCAGCAGCGGCGGGGACAGTAACACCGGGGAGCTGTTTTTT. Its protein is CASSGGDSNTGELFF.